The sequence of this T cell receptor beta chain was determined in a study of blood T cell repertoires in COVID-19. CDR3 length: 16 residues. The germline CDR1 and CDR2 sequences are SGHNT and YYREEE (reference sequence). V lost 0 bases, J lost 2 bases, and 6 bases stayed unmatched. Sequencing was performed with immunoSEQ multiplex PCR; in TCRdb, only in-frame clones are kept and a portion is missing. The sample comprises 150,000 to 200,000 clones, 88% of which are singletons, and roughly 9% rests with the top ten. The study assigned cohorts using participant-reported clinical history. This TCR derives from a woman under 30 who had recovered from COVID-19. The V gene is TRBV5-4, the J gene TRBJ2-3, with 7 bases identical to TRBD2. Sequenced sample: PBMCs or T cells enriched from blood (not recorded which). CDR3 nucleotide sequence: TGTGCCAGCAGCTTGGGAGTTGCGGGAGCCACAGATACGCAGTATTTT. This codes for CASSLGVAGATDTQYF.